The 12 T cell receptor beta chains listed next were all sequenced from one sample in a study of radiotherapy plus CTLA-4 blockade in lung cancer. Method: immunoSEQ multiplex PCR; TCRdb's copy keeps in-frame clones and lacks some. The data contain tens of thousands of clones, about 81% of them seen just once; the ten biggest clones take up just under 25%. The input for sequencing was peripheral blood, taken from a patient treated with radiotherapy plus ipilimumab. Receptors originate from a human donor with non-small cell lung cancer that progressed on radiotherapy plus ipilimumab.

This clone has only a few counts. The chain joins TRBV14 to TRBJ1-4; TRBD1 matches 9 bases. CDR3 length: 14 amino acids. Germline V gene lookup returns CDR1 SGHDN and CDR2 FVKESK. The V and J ends lost 2 bases and 7 bases, in that order; junction bases with no gene match: 2. The CDR3 DNA reads as TGTGCCAGCAGCCAACAGACAGGGGGTGAAAAACTGTTTTTT. Its protein product is CASSQQTGGEKLFF. The complete variable domain, with remaining parts taken from reference TRBV14 and TRBJ1-4, reads EAGVTQFPSHSVIEKGQTVTLRCDPISGHDNLYWYRRVMGKEIKFLLHFVKESKQDESGMPNNRFLAERTGGTYSTLKVQPAELEDSGVYFCASSQQTGGEKLFFGSGTQLSVL.

This sequence joins TRBV11-2 and TRBJ1-3, with D unclear. V was clipped by 1 base and J by 4 bases, with 5 bases between them. Per germline, CDR1 SGHAT and CDR2 FQNNGV. The CDR3 has 13 amino acids. The CDR3 region has the DNA TGTGCCAGCAGCTTAGGGCAGGGAAACACCATATATTTT. It translates to CASSLGQGNTIYF.

The chain is built from TRBV2 and TRBJ1-1, with D possibly TRBD1 on 5 matching bases. V was pared by 4 bases and J by 4 bases, with 13 bases between. CDR1 SNHLY and CDR2 FYNNEI come from the germline V gene. The CDR3 totals 14 residues. CDR3 sequence (DNA): TGTGCCAGCAGTGCCTTGGGGGGGGGCACTGAAGCTTTCTTT. Translation gives CASSALGGGTEAFF. The whole variable domain, remainder taken from reference TRBV2 and TRBJ1-1, is EPEVTQTPSHQVTQMGQEVILRCVPISNHLYFYWYRQILGQKVEFLVSFYNNEISEKSEIFDDQFSVERPDGSNFTLKIRSTKLEDSAMYFCASSALGGGTEAFFGQGTRLTVV.

The gene calls are TRBV5-1 and TRBJ2-5; tentative D call: TRBD2 (5 bases). The CDR3 spans 14 residues. Germline lookup yields CDR1 SGHRS and CDR2 YFSETQ. The V and J ends lost 0 bases and 4 bases respectively, with 10 bases between them. The CDR3 DNA sequence: TGCGCCAGCAGCTTGGTTGGAGGCCCAGAGACCCAGTACTTC. Encoded protein: CASSLVGGPETQYF.

By its share, this clone is medium-sized (0.01 to 0.1%). V usage is TRBV6-5 and J usage is TRBJ1-5; perhaps TRBD1 as D (5 bases). Trimming pared 5 bases from V and 7 bases from J, leaving 12 bases between. The germline gives CDR1 MNHEY, CDR2 SVGAGI. The CDR3 is made up of 13 amino acids. CDR3 coding DNA: TGTGCCAGCAGTCCCTGGCAGGGACAGCCCCAGCATTTT. Its translation: CASSPWQGQPQHF.

DNA for the CDR3: TGTGCCAGCAGCTTAATGCGGGACAGACCGTACCCGGGGGCCAACGTCCTGACTTTC. Translated: CASSLMRDRPYPGANVLTF. The V call is TRBV11-2, the J call TRBJ2-6, with D perhaps TRBD1 (7 bases). Trimming stripped 2 bases from V and 4 bases from J, with 21 bases between. The CDR3 spans 19 residues. Germline V CDR1 and CDR2: SGHAT, FQNNGV.

The genes are TRBV4-2 and TRBJ2-2, with 8 positions matching TRBD1. The CDR3 is 14 amino acids. After removal of 3 bases from V and 6 bases from J, the junction contained 3 bases not matched to a gene. Germline V gives CDR1 LGHNA, CDR2 YNFKEQ. CDR3 region: CASSQDRVPGELFF. The CDR3 nucleotides read TGTGCCAGCAGCCAGGACAGGGTCCCCGGGGAGCTGTTTTTT.

V usage is TRBV9 and J usage is TRBJ2-3; TRBD2 might be the D (5 bases). Germline CDR1 is SGDLS and CDR2 is YYNGEE. Trimming took off 2 bases at V and 0 bases at J, with 13 bases between the two ends. The CDR3 is 16 residues long. The CDR3 region has the DNA TGTGCCAGCAGCGTCCAGGACTTCACTAGCACAGATACGCAGTATTTT. The encoded protein is CASSVQDFTSTDTQYF. Full variable domain (rest looked up from reference TRBV9 and TRBJ2-3): DSGVTQTPKHLITATGQRVTLRCSPRSGDLSVYWYQQSLDQGLQFLIQYYNGEERAKGNILERFSAQQFPDLHSELNLSSLELGDSALYFCASSVQDFTSTDTQYFGPGTRLTVL.

This clone was counted a few times. The CDR3 coding sequence is TGTGCCAGCAGTTCCGGTCGGACCCAGTACTTC. Protein: CASSSGRTQYF. J is TRBJ2-5 and V is TRBV25-1, with no clear D. Trimming removed 5 bases from V and 7 bases from J, with 8 bases in between. The CDR3 totals 11 residues. Germline loops: CDR1 MGHDK, CDR2 SYGVNS.

This clone was picked up one time. The rearrangement links TRBV6-5 to TRBJ1-2; D is unclear. This CDR3 has 13 residues. The V and J ends lost 7 bases and 5 bases respectively, with 14 bases between them. Germline CDR1 is MNHEY and CDR2 is SVGAGI. CDR3 nucleotide sequence: TGTGCCAGCACCCGATCCAGAGGATATGGCTACACCTTC. The encoded protein is CASTRSRGYGYTF.

The chain is built from TRBV2 and TRBJ2-3; tentative D call: TRBD2 (6 bases). The ends were cut back, 6 bases at V and 4 bases at J, with 8 bases in the middle. Germline CDR1 reads SNHLY; CDR2 reads FYNNEI. This CDR3 is built from 12 residues. The CDR3 coding sequence is TGTGCCAGCAGCCCGGGGGCAGATACGCAGTATTTT. Its protein product is CASSPGADTQYF.

In regard to this clone: Other nucleotide sequences in the sample specify the same CDR3. The CDR3 sequence: CASSPGTGGRETQYF. CDR3 in DNA: TGTGCCAGTAGTCCCGGGACAGGGGGCCGGGAGACCCAGTACTTC. The chain carries TRBV19 and TRBJ2-5, with 12 positions matching TRBD1. Germline V CDR1 and CDR2: LNHDA, SQIVND (reference sequence). The V and J ends lost 5 bases and 5 bases, in that order; junction bases with no gene match: 6. The length of the CDR3 is 15 residues.